The 12 T cell receptor beta chains reported below all come from one sample, sequenced in a study of cytomegalovirus exposure and HLA in healthy donors. Primers: 60 Vbeta forward and 13 Jbeta reverse. TCRdb keeps only in-frame clones here, not all; method: immunoSEQ multiplex PCR. The sample carries more than 90,000 clones, approximately 75% recorded once. Sequencing was performed on PBMCs. Receptor source: a woman aged 40 to 50 in good health and CMV-seronegative.

The chain links TRBV5-4 to TRBJ2-5, with a tentative D call TRBD1 (7 bases). The assigned J gene may be wrong: the sequence end matches TRBJ2-7 better. The CDR3 has 15 residues. In germline, CDR1 is SGHNT, CDR2 YYREEE (reference sequence). The DNA of the CDR3 is TGTGCCAGCAGCGCGGGACAGCCCGGGATCTACGAGCAGTACTTC. Translating gives CASSAGQPGIYEQYF.

CDR3 sequence: CASSIRGGGNEYEQYF. CDR3 nucleotides: TGTGCCAGTAGTATTCGAGGGGGTGGAAACGAATACGAGCAGTACTTC. The genes are TRBV19 and TRBJ2-7; weak D call: TRBD1 (6 bases). V shed 3 bases and J shed 4 bases, with 19 bases lying between them. Germline V gene sequence: CDR1 LNHDA, CDR2 SQIVND (reference sequence). The CDR3 totals 16 residues.

The CDR3 reads CTSSQRPGGTQETQYF. The DNA for the CDR3 is TGCACCAGCAGCCAAAGGCCAGGGGGAACACAAGAGACCCAGTACTTC. The chain has TRBV1 and TRBJ2-5; TRBD1 is the table's D call and was not checked against the DNA. TRBV1 is classified as a pseudogene. CDR3 length equals 16 residues.

A single count supports this clone. The rearrangement uses TRBV30 and TRBJ1-1; D ambiguous. V lost 8 bases and J 3 bases, leaving 16 bases between the germline ends. The CDR3 length is 13 residues. Per germline, CDR1 GTSNPN and CDR2 SVGIG (reference sequence). The CDR3 sequence is CARSQERDTEAFF. The CDR3 region has the DNA TGTGCCCGGTCTCAGGAGCGGGACACTGAAGCTTTCTTT. The full variable domain, rest sourced from reference TRBV30 and TRBJ1-1, is SQTIHQWPATLVQPVGSPLSLECTVEGTSNPNLYWYRQAAGRGLQLLFYSVGIGQISSEVPQNLSASRPQDRQFILSSKKLLLSDSGFYLCARSQERDTEAFFGQGTRLTVV.

Comment on this clone: This may come from a read error, since a much larger clone is one base off. Other nucleotide sequences from this sample produce the same CDR3. The gene calls are TRBV6-6 and TRBJ1-1, with 9 bases lining up with TRBD1. The CDR3 length is 13 residues. Losses at the gene ends were 5 bases for V and 5 bases for J; bases not matched to a gene: 3. Germline V gives CDR1 MNHNY, CDR2 SVGAGI (reference sequence). The CDR3, as DNA: TGTGCCAGCAGTGTACAGGGGGCTACTGAAGCTTTCTTT. It codes for CASSVQGATEAFF.

The chain has TRBV6-5 and TRBJ2-7; no firm D call. V dropped 6 bases and J dropped 4 bases, with 19 bases sitting between them. Germline values: CDR1 MNHEY, CDR2 SVGAGI. This CDR3 spans 15 amino acids. The CDR3 DNA is TGTGCCAGCAGGAGCGCCGACCTCGAGCTGTACGAGCAGTACTTC. Translating it yields CASRSADLELYEQYF.

The chain employs TRBV7-2 and TRBJ2-2; tentative D call: TRBD1 (6 bases). The V gene's germline CDR1 is SGHTA and CDR2 FQGNSA. The germline V and J ends were trimmed by 7 bases and 4 bases, with 13 bases remaining between them. CDR3 size: 14 residues. The CDR3 DNA follows: TGTGCCAGCACCCAAGAGGGGGTCACCGGGGAGCTGTTTTTT. Its protein is CASTQEGVTGELFF.

The chain couples TRBV6-5 to TRBJ2-5, with D maybe TRBD1 (6 bases). Germline V lookup: CDR1 MNHEY, CDR2 SVGAGI. CDR3 length equals 15 residues. V was shortened by 7 bases and J by 4 bases, with 19 bases between the two germline ends. The DNA of the CDR3 is TGTGCCAGCACCAACTATTCAGGGGCGGGAGAGACCCAGTACTTC. This sequence encodes CASTNYSGAGETQYF.

This clone has just a few counts. V and J are TRBV7-6 and TRBJ2-5; D remains unclear. Germline V gives CDR1 SGHVS, CDR2 FNYEAQ. The germline V and J ends were trimmed by 3 bases and 4 bases, with 3 bases remaining between them. The CDR3 is 11 amino acids. CDR3 nucleotide sequence: TGTGCCAGCAGCTTGGCAGAGACCCAGTACTTC. Translation: CASSLAETQYF. The complete variable domain, with remaining parts taken from reference TRBV7-6 and TRBJ2-5, reads GAGVSQSPRYKVTKRGQDVALRCDPISGHVSLYWYRQALGQGPEFLTYFNYEAQQDKSGLPNDRFSAERPEGSISTLTIQRTEQRDSAMYRCASSLAETQYFGPGTRLLVL.

The chain has TRBV4-1 and TRBJ1-5, with D unclear. Germline CDR1 MGHRA, CDR2 YSYEKL. CDR3 length equals 16 residues. Between the trimmed V and J ends, which lost 0 bases and 3 bases, there was a span of 12 bases. CDR3 coding DNA: TGCGCCAGCAGCCAAGATCAGGCAGTCTACAATCAGCCCCAGCATTTT. Residues: CASSQDQAVYNQPQHF.

This clone was seen once. The genes are TRBV9 and TRBJ2-3, with 12 bases that match TRBD2. V shed 4 bases, J shed 4 bases, and the junction held 4 bases outside the gene matches. The CDR3 is made up of 15 amino acids. Germline CDR1 is SGDLS and CDR2 is YYNGEE. DNA of the CDR3: TGTGCCAGCAGCACTCTAGCGGGAGGGCCAGATACGCAGTATTTT. Its protein product is CASSTLAGGPDTQYF.

This chain uses TRBV7-2 with TRBJ2-3; no firm D call. V was pared by 1 base and J by 0 bases, with 5 bases between. This CDR3 is 14 amino acids long. Germline V gene sequence: CDR1 SGHTA, CDR2 FQGNSA. DNA for the CDR3: TGTGCCAGCAGCTTAGGGCAGAGCACAGATACGCAGTATTTT. Translating gives CASSLGQSTDTQYF.